This T cell receptor (beta chain) was obtained from a study of regulatory T cells in long-lasting Graves disease (dated by TCRdb to the early 2020s). For the wider study: Patients with newly diagnosed Graves' disease had been on antithyroid drugs for under 3 months. Persistent Graves' disease patients were compared with newly diagnosed Graves' disease patients by peripheral blood TCR sequencing and RNA sequencing. The study was conducted in China and was registered as a clinical trial. A total of about 33 samples underwent TCR sequencing, from about 13 patients with persistent Graves' disease and 20 or so patients with newly diagnosed Graves' disease. The investigation overall reported the following: Preferential use of TRBV28, TRBJ1-2 and TRBJ2-5 was observed in persistent disease, whereas TRBV20-1 and TRBJ2-1 were favored in newly diagnosed disease. Only the TCR beta chain was sequenced and analyzed. Lower TCR Shannon entropy and fewer highly expanded clones were observed in persistent Graves' disease patients than in newly diagnosed patients, which suggested clonal expansion. A larger number of public clonotypes was shared among persistent patients (under 3,000) than among newly diagnosed patients (approximately 1,000). Peripheral blood alone was examined, since thyroid tissue, which constituted the primary lesion, could not be accessed. The authors acknowledged the small sample size as a limitation that may reduce accuracy.

The time point label on this specimen signifies: newly diagnosed GD, antithyroid drugs for less than 3 months. For both TCR sequencing and RNA sequencing, RNA was extracted from PBMCs in TRIzol. Graves' disease was diagnosed according to American Thyroid Association guidelines. Patients were recruited from an endocrinology department in Xi'an, China. From each patient, about 8.9 milliliters of peripheral blood was collected into an EDTA anticoagulant tube. Ficoll Paque Plus density gradient separation was used to isolate PBMCs, and no further T cell sorting was performed. RNA quality was checked with an Agilent 2100 Bioanalyzer and agarose gel, and concentration with a NanoDrop 2000. A remark on this clonotype: Its specific antigen is unknown. The record has no base qualities; no much larger clone is one base away.

The CDR3, cysteine through phenylalanine, is 13 amino acids long. Just the 39-base CDR3 DNA is kept, in frame starting at base 1. CDR1 is given as SGDLS and CDR2 as YYNGEE, both from the germline V gene. V was cut back by 0 bases and J by 7 bases, leaving a gap of 7 bases between them. The library was obtained by multiplex PCR. Sequenced on an Illumina HiSeq 4000. TCR beta libraries were built with iRepertoire HTBI primers and Arm-PCR amplification of CDR3 regions. Gel purification was performed on PCR products prior to sequencing. The published analysis was carried out like this. Gene usage analysis of CDR3 amino acid clonotypes used the 62 TRBV and about 15 TRBJ segments found across samples. COPE and FqMerger were used to merge the filtered high-quality paired reads into contigs. BLAST was used to align contigs to IMGT TRBV, TRBD and TRBJ reference genes, and CDR3 was defined according to IMGT. Any clonotype with a frequency above 0.1% was counted as a highly expanded clone. Shannon entropy was used to measure repertoire diversity, and the Gini coefficient was used to measure V-J evenness. A clonotype found in more than one individual was treated as public. Using fastp trimming at Q25 and MiXCR clonotype assembly, TCRdb reanalyzed the public sequencing data and kept in-frame beta chains. Records with the same CDR3 protein are collapsed into one entry carrying the most frequent genes and DNA. The V and J calls come from TCRdb's annotation, not from the publication. The table for this sample lists some 460,000 distinct CDR3 sequences; around 15% of them were counted only once. Of the sample, 9% to 15% is held by the ten largest clones.

Separately, the same data were catalogued under a study of T cells in Graves' hyperthyroidism and ophthalmopathy. Drawing on the second study: A patient counted as having stable Graves' hyperthyroidism if no progression to ophthalmopathy occurred over 18 months of follow-up. Hyperthyroidism patients were newly diagnosed, with disease duration under 2 months, and aged 18 to 65 years. Exclusion was applied to patients with uncontrolled infections, other autoimmune diseases, pregnancy or lactation. Diagnoses were established on the basis of clinical symptoms, serum thyroxine and TRAb, thyroid ultrasound, and orbital computed tomography. A first-round RT-PCR of the TCR CDR3 used the HTBI primer set with the Qiagen OneStep RT-PCR kit. Most expanded thyroid clonotypes (frequency above 0.001) were also detected in blood, a finding suggesting that blood repertoires may reflect thyroid immune responses. Ophthalmopathy was separated from stable hyperthyroidism by a 13 V-J signature model, with 85% to 90% sensitivity and just over 81% specificity obtained in cross-validation and 80%/75% obtained in testing. In validation, progression to ophthalmopathy was predicted by the model with 70% to 71% sensitivity and 72.22% specificity, a median of about 6.8 months before onset. To identify TCR V-J signatures that set the groups apart, the researchers used a discovery cohort of more than 95 patients, made up of under 45 with Graves' ophthalmopathy and approximately 57 with stable Graves' hyperthyroidism. Prospective prediction of ophthalmopathy was tested in an independent validation cohort consisting of about 19 hyperthyroidism patients and approximately 16 patients who later progressed to ophthalmopathy. The approximately 95 discovery patients were divided at random into training and test sets in a 7:3 ratio. The study also compared thyroid tissue and blood T-cell repertoires from over 5 Graves' hyperthyroidism patients. After sampling, hyperthyroidism patients received methimazole starting at 30 mg daily, and ophthalmopathy patients received high-dose intravenous methylprednisolone. Libraries were constructed in a second round of multiplex PCR, after which size selection and purification were carried out. Paired-end sequencing of the libraries was performed with 100 bp reads on an Illumina HiSeq2000. SOAPnuke was used to process the raw data, removing reads that contained adapters or uncalled bases, had a mean Phred below 15, or lacked an exact match to the constant primer or identifier. COPE v1.2.5 was used to merge the high-quality paired reads, and each unique nucleotide sequence was defined as a clonotype. MiTCR v1.1 was used to align clonotypes to the IMGT TRBV, TRBD and TRBJ reference segments. Only V-J combinations with frequency above 0.0001, covering roughly 99% of repertoires, were analysed. A TCS score was defined as the ratio between F50 (clonal expansion) and ExV (chaos), using BLOSUM62-based TCRdist between CDR3 peptides within each V-J. Welch's t-statistics and random forest reduced roughly 540 V-J features to under 15, which were used in a naive Bayes classifier (R e1071). Sample size was not statistically predetermined, and blinding of investigators to group allocation was not performed. TCR Vbeta CDR3 sequencing of 120 to 150 peripheral blood samples (roughly 41 ophthalmopathy, over 70 hyperthyroidism and approximately 17 progressor patients) is reported in the paper.

This clonotype was obtained from a man aged 35 to 55 with Graves disease. Donor details come from another sample of the same person, matched by shared clones. The rearranged segments are TRBV9 and TRBJ2-2; no D gene can be assigned with confidence. The sequenced sample was peripheral blood mononuclear cells (PBMCs), obtained at new diagnosis, from a patient treated with antithyroid drugs. The encoded CDR3 is CASSVVVDGELFF. Read as DNA, the sequence is TGTGCCAGCAGCGTAGTAGTCGACGGGGAGCTGTTTTTT.